This T cell receptor beta chain originates from a study of shared clonotypes between healthy human individuals (TCRdb year 2020). Concerning the study at large: The cohort included a few men and a couple of women between 18 and 49 years of age. For each donor, CD4 naive and CD4 memory were each run on three plates, CD8 naive on two plates, and CD8 memory on one plate. Blood TCR repertoires of several healthy adults were deeply sequenced to estimate repertoire size and the extent of clonotype sharing between individuals. To increase sequencing depth and limit assay-specific biases, TCR repertoire library preparation and sequencing were carried out by different laboratories using diverse techniques. Between about 0.9 and 10 billion PBMCs per donor were obtained by leukapheresis. Overall study outcomes, separate from this receptor: Because the study included only a small number of donors, the genetic and exposure-history diversity represented was limited. Only blood was sampled, and tissue TCR repertoires likely differ from those in blood. Larger estimated clonotype richness was generally found for naive subsets than for memory subsets. When several donors were compared, the shared fraction of clonotypes was around 5.1% for naive CD4, roughly 3.4% for naive CD8, roughly 2.5% for memory CD4, and around 0.37% for memory CD8. Rarefaction of sorted-subset datasets indicated incomplete sequencing despite the large sequencing depth. Pairwise subsampling led to the expectation that sequencing depth would affect the degree of clonotype sharing among donors. Clonotypes shared by all four sorted-subset donors showed higher generation probabilities than non-shared clonotypes.

Remarks on this clone: The target of this receptor is not known. No much larger clone exists at a distance of one base, and base qualities are not known.

TCR CDR3 regions were amplified from genomic DNA by multiplex PCR using the deep immunoSEQ assay. Extracted genomic DNA from each cell subset was distributed evenly across all wells of several immunoSEQ 96-well plates, and each plate was treated as a replicate. Each replicate PCR for sorted subsets received approximately 220 ng genomic DNA, equal to roughly 29,000 T cell genomes. The purified libraries were quantified using a Qubit 3.0 fluorometer, sized with a Bioanalyzer 2100, and then quantified again using the KAPA Library Quantification kit. Each immunoSEQ 96-well plate was sequenced on its own single-read 150-cycle Illumina NextSeq 550 flow cell. On the study's bioinformatics: Because the immunoSEQ output held only junctional sequences and lacked quality scores, the filtering could not match the filtering applied to full-length reads. To assign V/J genes and CDR3, sequences were annotated using PyIR, a Python wrapper for IgBLAST v1.9, with IMGT germline references. Any read was removed if the V/J assignment was weak (E-value above 1e-6), the CDR3 was missing, or the read contained stop codons, out-of-frame junctions, or ambiguous translated residues. A V3J clonotype was defined by an identical inferred V gene, J gene, and CDR3 amino acid sequence. Percentage overlap between repertoires was calculated by dividing the number of shared unique clonotypes by the size of the smaller repertoire. Richness of each repertoire was evaluated using RTK rarefaction, the Chao1 estimator, and Recon v2.1 estimates of unobserved clonotypes. Generation probabilities were computed with OLGA for all TCRbeta clonotypes obtained by the gDNA method from several donors. This immuneACCESS table, as held by TCRdb, lists in-frame sequences with V and J called but not all clones. Of the missing ones, under half trace to an unresolved V gene in checked studies; the others have no known cause. Clonal size and the V and J genes are those of that table, whereas D and trimming came from the DNA. The sample data list roughly 1,000,000 clones, and around 82% of these were observed just once. Of the sample, 0.4% to 0.55% falls within the top ten clones.

The germline V gene supplies CDR1 KGHSH and CDR2 LQKENI. The CDR3 sequence holds 13 residues, the cysteine and phenylalanine included. The entry retains the CDR3 DNA only, 39 bases that are in frame from base 1. V is shortened by 1 base, J by 8 bases, and the region joining them spans 9 bases. The donors were healthy, HIV-negative adults who had no recently reported acute infections or vaccinations. All donors were Caucasian adults living in Nashville, Tennessee, USA. CD4+ T cells were enriched by magnetic negative selection; naive cells were then positively selected on CD45RA, and the negative fraction formed the memory subset. Blood was collected by leukapheresis, and PBMCs were isolated by Ficoll-Histopaque density gradient centrifugation and then cryopreserved in liquid nitrogen vapor phase. Purity and quantity of every magnetically sorted T cell population were checked by analytical flow cytometry. Genomic DNA was isolated from every sorted fraction and measured by UV absorbance on a Nanodrop 2000c.

The source material was memory CD4+ T cells from PBMCs. The sample's cell subset or site, from its label and the paper: CD45RA-negative fraction. The chain couples TRBV18 to TRBJ1-3; the D gene identity is not certain. The TCR sequence derives from a man between 18 and 29 years old in good health. Some clones in this sample may be carry-over from other donors' samples. The nucleotide sequence is TGTGCCAGCTCACCACAGGGTCAAGACACCATATATTTT. Its product reads: CASSPQGQDTIYF.